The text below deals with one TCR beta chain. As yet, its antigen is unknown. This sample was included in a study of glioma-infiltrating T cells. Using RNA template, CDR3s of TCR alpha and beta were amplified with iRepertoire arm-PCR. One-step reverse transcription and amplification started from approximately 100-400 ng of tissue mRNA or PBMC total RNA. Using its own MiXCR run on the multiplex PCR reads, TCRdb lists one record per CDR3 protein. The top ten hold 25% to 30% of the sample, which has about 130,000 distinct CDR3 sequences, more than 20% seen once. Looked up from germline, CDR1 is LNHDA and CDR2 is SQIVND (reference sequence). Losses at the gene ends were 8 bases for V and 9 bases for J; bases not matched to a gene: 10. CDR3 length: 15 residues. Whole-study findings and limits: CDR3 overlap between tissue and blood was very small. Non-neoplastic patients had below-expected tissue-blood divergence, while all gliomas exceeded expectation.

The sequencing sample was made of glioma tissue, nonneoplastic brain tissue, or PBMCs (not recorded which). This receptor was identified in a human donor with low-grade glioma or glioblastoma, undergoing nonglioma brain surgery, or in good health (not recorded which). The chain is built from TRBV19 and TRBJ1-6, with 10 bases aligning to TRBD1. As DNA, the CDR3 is TGTGCCAGTGGTCCACGGACAGGGGGAATTTCACCCCTCCACTTT. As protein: CASGPRTGGISPLHF.